The 17 T cell receptor beta chains below come from one sample, sequenced in a study of radiation and T cells in renal cell carcinoma. Assay used: immunoSEQ multiplex PCR; TCRdb lists only in-frame clones, some missing. The sample includes tens of thousands of clones, around 81% of them seen just once. Time point noted: blood 4 weeks post-SBRT, at nephrectomy. Treatment here: 15 Gy SBRT to primary tumor, nephrectomy 4 weeks later. This sample comprised blood, obtained from a patient whose treatment included radiotherapy and nephrectomy. All receptors derive from a man aged 45-65 years with renal cell carcinoma.

V and J are TRBV5-1 and TRBJ1-4; tentatively, D is TRBD1 (6 bases). With 1 base removed from V and 5 bases from J, the gap between germline ends came to 15 bases. CDR1 is SGHRS, CDR2 YFSETQ, per germline. The CDR3 is 16 amino acids. The CDR3 DNA sequence: TGCGCCAGCAGCTTGACCGGGGGCGCGAGCAATGAAAAACTGTTTTTT. This translates into CASSLTGGASNEKLFF.

The V gene is TRBV27, the J gene TRBJ2-6; D gene unclear. V was cut by 1 base and J by 1 base, with 2 bases left in between. CDR1 is MNHEY, CDR2 SMNVEV, per germline (reference sequence). CDR3 length equals 14 residues. The CDR3: CASSLYSGANVLTF. DNA for the CDR3: TGTGCCAGCAGTTTATATTCTGGGGCCAACGTCCTGACTTTC.

This clone was seen a few times. V and J are TRBV30 and TRBJ1-2, with D perhaps TRBD1 (5 bases). Germline V gene lookup returns CDR1 GTSNPN and CDR2 SVGIG (reference sequence). V was pared by 3 bases and J by 4 bases, with 9 bases between. This CDR3 has 12 amino acids. The CDR3 DNA follows: TGTGCCTGGAGACTCCAGGGCTATGGCTACACCTTC. It specifies CAWRLQGYGYTF.

CDR3 in DNA: TGTGCCAGCAGTATTGGGTTGGGGAGAACCGGGGAGCTGTTTTTT. Its translation is CASSIGLGRTGELFF. This chain links TRBV6-1 with TRBJ2-2; a weak D match, TRBD2 (5 bases). Trimming left V 5 bases short and J 5 bases short, with 15 bases between. This CDR3 region has 15 residues. CDR1 MNHNS and CDR2 SASEGT come from the germline V gene.

The V call is TRBV27, the J call TRBJ2-7; D is ambiguous. V shed 5 bases and J shed 2 bases, with 16 bases lying between them. Per germline, CDR1 MNHEY and CDR2 SMNVEV (reference sequence). This CDR3 spans 15 amino acids. The CDR3 nucleotides are TGTGCCAGCAGTCGTTACAGTTCACGGGCCTACGAGCAGTACTTC. Amino acid sequence: CASSRYSSRAYEQYF.

The rearrangement uses TRBV14 and TRBJ2-1; no definite D call. This CDR3 contains 13 residues. Per germline, CDR1 SGHDN and CDR2 FVKESK. Trimming shortened V by 0 bases and J by 15 bases, and 15 bases separated the two germline ends. In DNA, the CDR3 is TGTGCCAGCAGCCAAGATAGCACGGGCAAGCGGTTCTTC. It yields the protein CASSQDSTGKRFF.

The chain has TRBV6-1 and TRBJ1-2; 8 bases match TRBD1. Losses at the gene ends were 3 bases for V and 5 bases for J; bases not matched to a gene: 5. CDR1 and CDR2 (germline): MNHNS, SASEGT. CDR3 size: 14 residues. CDR3 amino acids: CASSDPRQGYGYTF. The CDR3 DNA reads TGTGCCAGCAGTGACCCCAGACAGGGGTATGGCTACACCTTC.

The chain has TRBV7-2 and TRBJ2-2; D unresolved. V was cut by 2 bases and J by 1 base, with 5 bases left in between. The CDR3 loop spans 14 amino acids. The germline CDR1 and CDR2 sequences are SGHTA and FQGNSA. Written as DNA, the CDR3 is TGTGCCAGCAGCTTACGGATGAACACCGGGGAGCTGTTTTTT. Protein sequence: CASSLRMNTGELFF.

The V and J genes are TRBV19 and TRBJ1-1; D is possibly TRBD1 (6 bases). This CDR3 is built from 16 residues. The V end was cut by 4 bases, the J end by 4 bases, with 19 bases between. Germline V CDR1 and CDR2: LNHDA, SQIVND (reference sequence). The CDR3 region has the DNA TGTGCCAGTAGTAGAATGACAGGAGGATGGAGCACTGAAGCTTTCTTT. The encoded protein is CASSRMTGGWSTEAFF.

The V and J genes are TRBV27 and TRBJ2-1, with 7 bases aligning to TRBD2. Germline V gene lookup returns CDR1 MNHEY and CDR2 SMNVEV (reference sequence). The length of the CDR3 is 14 residues. Trimming removed 3 bases from V and 8 bases from J; junction bases left unmatched: 7. CDR3 in DNA: TGTGCCAGCAGTTTGGACGGGAGGTTGGATGAGCAGTTCTTC. Residues: CASSLDGRLDEQFF.

This clone appeared a single time. The gene calls are TRBV29-1 and TRBJ2-1; 7 nucleotides agree with TRBD2. This CDR3 contains 16 residues. V lost 7 bases to trimming and J lost 0 bases; unmatched junction nucleotides: 12. Per the germline V gene, CDR1 is SQVTM and CDR2 is ANQGSEA. The CDR3 sequence is CSAHVTGGSSYNEQFF. The CDR3 DNA follows: TGCAGCGCTCACGTGACGGGAGGAAGCTCCTACAATGAGCAGTTCTTC.

This clone appeared once. The chain uses TRBV10-3 and TRBJ1-2, with D hard to call. In germline, CDR1 is ENHRY, CDR2 SYGVKD. This CDR3 comprises 17 residues. V dropped 0 bases and J dropped 8 bases, with 22 bases sitting between them. The CDR3: CAISESWSNSETWGYTF. The DNA of the CDR3 is TGTGCCATCAGTGAGTCGTGGAGTAACAGTGAAACGTGGGGCTACACCTTC.

In this sample, this clone turned up a few times. The chain employs TRBV19 and TRBJ1-5; D remains ambiguous. The CDR3 has 14 residues. The V end lost 1 base, the J end lost 7 bases, and 11 bases lay between the germline ends. The germline V gene encodes CDR1 LNHDA and CDR2 SQIVND (reference sequence). DNA of the CDR3: TGTGCCAGTAGTATAGGTGGTAGATACCAGCCCCAGCATTTT. Amino acids: CASSIGGRYQPQHF.

This sequence joins TRBV5-1 and TRBJ2-3; D unresolved. The V and J ends lost 0 bases and 2 bases respectively, with 13 bases between them. The CDR3 consists of 16 residues. CDR1 and CDR2 (germline): SGHRS, YFSETQ. The CDR3 DNA follows: TGCGCCAGCAGCTTGGCGGCGAGCCTATCCACAGATACGCAGTATTTT. This encodes CASSLAASLSTDTQYF.

This chain links TRBV6-5 with TRBJ1-5, with D tentatively TRBD1 (5 bases). The germline CDR1 and CDR2 sequences are MNHEY and SVGAGI. The CDR3 totals 16 residues. Trimming took off 0 bases at V and 7 bases at J, with 16 bases between the two ends. The CDR3 reads CASSYSYGALGQPQHF. The CDR3 DNA reads as TGTGCCAGCAGTTACTCATATGGGGCCCTGGGGCAGCCCCAGCATTTT.

The genes are TRBV11-2 and TRBJ2-3, with D perhaps TRBD2 (5 bases). CDR3 length: 14 amino acids. The germline CDR1 and CDR2 sequences are SGHAT and FQNNGV. Between the trimmed V and J ends, which lost 3 bases and 2 bases, there was a span of 9 bases. CDR3 loop: CASSLRALTDTQYF. CDR3 DNA: TGTGCCAGCAGCTTGCGGGCGCTCACAGATACGCAGTATTTT. The whole variable domain, filled in from reference TRBV11-2 and TRBJ2-3, reads EAGVAQSPRYKIIEKRQSVAFWCNPISGHATLYWYQQILGQGPKLLIQFQNNGVVDDSQLPKDRFSAERLKGVDSTLKIQPAKLEDSAVYLCASSLRALTDTQYFGPGTRLTVL.

The chain links TRBV11-3 to TRBJ2-5; 9 nucleotides agree with TRBD1. The CDR3 is made up of 13 amino acids. V was pared by 8 bases and J by 7 bases, with 8 bases of the junction left unmatched. Germline lookup yields CDR1 SGHNT and CDR2 YENEEA. The CDR3 region has the DNA TGTGCCAGCCGGAGACAGGGGGACCCGACCCAGTACTTC. It translates to CASRRQGDPTQYF.